The 22 T cell receptor beta chains listed next were all sequenced from one sample in a study of response to subunit inactivated influenza vaccine. Each CDR3 protein gets one entry after TCRdb re-called the RT-PCR reads with MiXCR. This sample carries 550,000 to 800,000 distinct CDR3 sequences, 14% of them seen once, and the ten largest clones take 6% to 8%. The input for sequencing was PBMCs from blood, taken approximately 15 days before vaccination. The receptors shown here come from a man aged 50-59 years who received an inactivated influenza vaccine.

The chain uses TRBV4-3 and TRBJ2-5; a possible D gene is TRBD1 (6 bases). CDR3 size: 14 residues. Germline loops: CDR1 LGHNA, CDR2 YSLEER. The V end was cut by 4 bases, the J end by 4 bases, with 13 bases between. CDR3 bases: TGCGCCAGCAGCCCGACAGGCCTGGGAGAGACCCAGTACTTC. Residues: CASSPTGLGETQYF.

This clonotype has ten or more counts. The chain has TRBV5-5 and TRBJ2-2; 7 bases agree with TRBD2. The germline V gene encodes CDR1 SGHKS and CDR2 YYEKEE (reference sequence). The CDR3 is 16 amino acids. V shed 4 bases, J shed 5 bases, and the junction held 11 bases outside the gene matches. The CDR3 sequence: CASSPRQAGSTGELFF. The CDR3 DNA reads TGTGCCAGCAGCCCCCGACAAGCGGGAAGTACCGGGGAGCTGTTTTTT. Based on the CDR3 plus reference TRBV5-5 and TRBJ2-2, the full variable domain is DAGVTQSPTHLIKTRGQQVTLRCSPISGHKSVSWYQQVLGQGPQFIFQYYEKEERGRGNFPDRFSARQFPNYSSELNVNALLLGDSALYLCASSPRQAGSTGELFFGEGSRLTVL.

J is TRBJ1-1 and V is TRBV7-8; TRBD1 matches 7 bases. CDR1 is SGHVS and CDR2 is FQNEAQ in the germline V gene. There are 12 residues in the CDR3. The V segment lost 5 bases and the J segment 10 bases; nucleotides outside the gene matches: 7. The DNA of the CDR3 is TGTGCCAGCAGCGACAGGGATTCCGGAGCTTTCTTT. Its protein is CASSDRDSGAFF.

The chain carries TRBV30 and TRBJ2-1, with 7 bases matching TRBD1. Germline V gene lookup returns CDR1 GTSNPN and CDR2 SVGIG (reference sequence). This CDR3 has 14 residues. Unmatched junction bases numbered 10, after V lost 7 bases and J lost 4 bases. In DNA, the CDR3 is TGTGCCTTTCGGACAGGAGTTCTATACAATGAGCAGTTCTTC. The encoded protein is CAFRTGVLYNEQFF.

The table lists this clonotype with many counts. The chain couples TRBV29-1 to TRBJ2-7, with D unresolved. The V gene lost 4 bases and the J gene lost 2 bases, with 18 bases spanning the gap. This CDR3 is built from 15 residues. Germline CDR1 SQVTM, CDR2 ANQGSEA. The CDR3 sequence is CSVVAAGSSPYEQYF. Here the CDR3 DNA reads TGCAGCGTTGTTGCCGCCGGGTCCTCGCCCTACGAGCAGTACTTC.

The chain recombines TRBV5-1 with TRBJ2-7; 8 positions match TRBD1. The CDR3 is 13 residues long. Trimming removed 4 bases from V and 5 bases from J; junction bases left unmatched: 5. CDR1 is SGHRS, CDR2 YFSETQ, per germline. The CDR3 spells CASSRTGMDEQYF. The CDR3 DNA follows: TGCGCCAGCAGCAGGACAGGGATGGACGAGCAGTACTTC.

This clonotype has more than one count but fewer than ten. The chain recombines TRBV11-2 with TRBJ2-3; the match to TRBD2 covers 9 bases. This CDR3 has 16 residues. Germline-derived CDR1 and CDR2 are SGHAT and FQNNGV. Trimming cost V 1 base and J 4 bases; bases outside gene matches: 6. Written as DNA, the CDR3 is TGTGCCAGCAGCTTAGCCGGGACTAGCCTACCAGATACGCAGTATTTT. Translation gives CASSLAGTSLPDTQYF.

The rearrangement links TRBV19 to TRBJ1-2; 8 bases fit TRBD1. Germline CDR1 reads LNHDA; CDR2 reads SQIVND (reference sequence). V lost 7 bases, J lost 0 bases, and 7 bases stayed unmatched. The CDR3 is 15 residues long. As DNA, the CDR3 is TGTGCCAGTAACCCCGACAGGGGAGCTAACTATGGCTACACCTTC. Residues: CASNPDRGANYGYTF.

This clonotype was recorded a few times. The V and J genes are TRBV9 and TRBJ2-1; D unresolved. From germline, CDR1 is SGDLS and CDR2 YYNGEE. V was clipped by 0 bases and J by 4 bases, with 11 bases between them. The CDR3 runs 15 residues. This CDR3 is CASSVADGRYNEQFF. The CDR3 nucleotides read TGTGCCAGCAGCGTAGCCGACGGGCGATACAATGAGCAGTTCTTC.

J is TRBJ2-1 and V is TRBV14; 7 bases match TRBD2. V gave up 5 bases and J gave up 0 bases; unmatched junction bases: 1. Germline CDR1 and CDR2: SGHDN and FVKESK. The CDR3 spans 14 residues. CDR3 in amino acids: CASSWDYSYNEQFF. CDR3 bases: TGTGCCAGCAGCTGGGACTACTCCTACAATGAGCAGTTCTTC.

For this clonotype: Without the conserved terminal phenylalanine or tryptophan, this CDR3 likely stems from a read error. The limits of the CDR3 on the DNA are not certain, so only TCRdb's listed CDR3 is given. The chain has TRBV20-1 and TRBJ2-1; the table's TRBD1 call for D was not verified on the DNA. The CDR3 adds up to 10 amino acids, both ends counted. CDR1 and CDR2 from the germline V gene are DFQATT and SNEGSKA (reference sequence). The CDR3 loop is CSATTRSFPA.

This clonotype occurred a few times. The gene calls are TRBV5-1 and TRBJ2-1; D not certain. V was cut by 2 bases and J by 7 bases, with 10 bases left in between. The germline V gene has CDR1 SGHRS and CDR2 YFSETQ. The CDR3 is 13 amino acids. The CDR3: CASSFYTGNEQFF. The CDR3 nucleotides read TGCGCCAGCAGCTTCTATACGGGTAATGAGCAGTTCTTC. The variable domain in full, with the rest retrieved from reference TRBV5-1 and TRBJ2-1, is KAGVTQTPRYLIKTRGQQVTLSCSPISGHRSVSWYQQTPGQGLQFLFEYFSETQRNKGNFPGRFSGRQFSNSRSEMNVSTLELGDSALYLCASSFYTGNEQFFGPGTRLTVL.

This clonotype was seen many times. CDR3 loop: CSARGTDLNTEAFF. In DNA, the CDR3 is TGCAGTGCTAGAGGGACAGACTTGAACACTGAAGCTTTCTTT. The V gene is TRBV20-1, the J gene TRBJ1-1; perhaps TRBD1 as D (6 bases). The V and J ends lost 1 base and 0 bases respectively, with 9 bases between them. This CDR3 comprises 14 residues. Germline V gives CDR1 DFQATT, CDR2 SNEGSKA (reference sequence).

This clonotype was picked up a small number of times. The genes are TRBV12-3 or TRBV12-4 and TRBJ2-1; D not certain. This CDR3 contains 14 residues. V gave up 3 bases and J gave up 5 bases, with 11 bases separating them. The CDR3 reads CASSLESLHNEQFF. The DNA of the CDR3 is TGTGCCAGCAGTTTGGAAAGCCTCCACAATGAGCAGTTCTTC.

This clonotype came up once. V gene TRBV28 combines with J gene TRBJ2-5; a weak D match, TRBD1 (7 bases). This CDR3 comprises 13 residues. The V end was cut by 10 bases, the J end by 5 bases, with 17 bases between. Germline CDR1 and CDR2: MDHEN and SYDVKM. Written as DNA, the CDR3 is TGTGCCACAGGGGGAGGCCGTCTGGAGACCCAGTACTTC. Translated: CATGGGRLETQYF.

There are a few counts of this clonotype. The chain employs TRBV4-2 and TRBJ2-1, with 8 positions matching TRBD2. With V trimmed by 5 bases and J by 6 bases, 3 bases remained unmatched. The CDR3 extends over 13 amino acids. The germline V gene encodes CDR1 LGHNA and CDR2 YNFKEQ. CDR3 in amino acids: CASSEAGVNEQFF. In nucleotides, the CDR3 is TGTGCCAGCAGCGAAGCGGGGGTCAATGAGCAGTTCTTC.

This clonotype was observed a few times. The chain employs TRBV9 and TRBJ2-1; 12 bases are a match to TRBD2. The CDR3 sequence is 15 residues long. The germline gives CDR1 SGDLS, CDR2 YYNGEE. V lost 4 bases, J lost 8 bases, and 7 bases stayed unmatched. The CDR3 protein is CASSSGLAGSHEQFF. CDR3 DNA sequence: TGTGCCAGCAGCTCCGGACTAGCGGGATCGCATGAGCAGTTCTTC.

V usage is TRBV11-2 and J usage is TRBJ2-5, with TRBD1 matching 8 bases. The CDR3 extends over 16 amino acids. Per germline, CDR1 SGHAT and CDR2 FQNNGV. V was pared by 4 bases and J by 5 bases, with 12 bases of the junction left unmatched. The CDR3 reads CASSSKTQGAFETQYF. The CDR3 region has the DNA TGTGCCAGCAGCTCGAAAACGCAGGGGGCGTTTGAGACCCAGTACTTC.

This clonotype came up many times. V and J are TRBV5-1 and TRBJ2-4; 8 bases are shared with TRBD1. The CDR3 length is 14 residues. The V gene's germline CDR1 is SGHRS and CDR2 YFSETQ. J lost 5 bases, V lost 3 bases, and 4 bases had no gene match. CDR3 nucleotide sequence: TGCGCCAGCAGCTCTACAGGGGGAGAAAACATTCAGTACTTC. Translation: CASSSTGGENIQYF.

This clonotype was seen a few times. The rearrangement joins TRBV7-2 to TRBJ2-1; a possible D gene is TRBD1 (6 bases). This CDR3 has 16 amino acids. V was shortened by 5 bases and J by 8 bases, with 22 bases between the two germline ends. Germline assignment: CDR1 SGHTA and CDR2 FQGNSA. The CDR3 DNA is TGTGCCAGCAGCGTAGTGGACAGACCTGTGAGGGATGAGCAGTTCTTC. Amino acid sequence: CASSVVDRPVRDEQFF.

At least ten counts were recorded for this clonotype. The V and J genes are TRBV12-3 or TRBV12-4 and TRBJ2-2, with 7 bases aligning to TRBD2. The ends lost 1 base at V and 4 bases at J; junction bases unmatched: 3. This CDR3 contains 15 residues. The CDR3 spells CASSLGGRVTGELFF. Written as DNA, the CDR3 is TGTGCCAGCAGTTTAGGCGGGAGAGTCACCGGGGAGCTGTTTTTT.

This sequence joins TRBV29-1 and TRBJ1-4; D remains unclear. V dropped 4 bases and J dropped 7 bases, with 10 bases sitting between them. Germline V CDR1 and CDR2: SQVTM, ANQGSEA. The CDR3 covers 12 residues. The CDR3, as DNA: TGCAGCGTTGCTCGGCGGGGTGAAAAACTGTTTTTT. This codes for CSVARRGEKLFF.